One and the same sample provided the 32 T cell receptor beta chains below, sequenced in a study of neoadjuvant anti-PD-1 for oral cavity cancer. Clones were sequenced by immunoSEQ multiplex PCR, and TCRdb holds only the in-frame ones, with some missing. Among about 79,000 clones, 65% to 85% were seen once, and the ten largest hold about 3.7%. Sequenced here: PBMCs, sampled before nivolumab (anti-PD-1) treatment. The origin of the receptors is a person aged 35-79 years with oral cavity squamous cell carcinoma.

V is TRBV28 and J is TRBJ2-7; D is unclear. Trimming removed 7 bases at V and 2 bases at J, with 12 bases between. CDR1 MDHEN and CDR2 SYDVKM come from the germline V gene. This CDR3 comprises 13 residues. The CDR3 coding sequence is TGTGCCAGCACCAAGGGCCTAACCTACGAGCAGTACTTC. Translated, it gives CASTKGLTYEQYF.

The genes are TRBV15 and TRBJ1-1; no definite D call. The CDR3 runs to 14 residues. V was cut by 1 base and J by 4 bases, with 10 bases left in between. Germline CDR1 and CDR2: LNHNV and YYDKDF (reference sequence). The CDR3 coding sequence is TGTGCCACCAGCAGAGGCCTACTTGGCACTGAAGCTTTCTTT. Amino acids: CATSRGLLGTEAFF.

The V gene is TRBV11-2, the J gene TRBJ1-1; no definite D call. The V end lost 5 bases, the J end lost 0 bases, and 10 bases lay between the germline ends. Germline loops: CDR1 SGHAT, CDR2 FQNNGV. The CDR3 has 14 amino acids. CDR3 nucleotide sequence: TGTGCCAGCAGCCAAGGACGGGTGAACACTGAAGCTTTCTTT. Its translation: CASSQGRVNTEAFF. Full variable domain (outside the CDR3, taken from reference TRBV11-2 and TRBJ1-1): EAGVAQSPRYKIIEKRQSVAFWCNPISGHATLYWYQQILGQGPKLLIQFQNNGVVDDSQLPKDRFSAERLKGVDSTLKIQPAKLEDSAVYLCASSQGRVNTEAFFGQGTRLTVV.

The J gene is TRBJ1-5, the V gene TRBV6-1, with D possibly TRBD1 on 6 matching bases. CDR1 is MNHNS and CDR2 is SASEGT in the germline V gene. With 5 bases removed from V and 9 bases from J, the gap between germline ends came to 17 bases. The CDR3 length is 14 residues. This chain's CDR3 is CASSPSGGAGPQHF. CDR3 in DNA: TGTGCCAGCAGTCCTTCCGGGGGCGCAGGGCCCCAGCATTTT.

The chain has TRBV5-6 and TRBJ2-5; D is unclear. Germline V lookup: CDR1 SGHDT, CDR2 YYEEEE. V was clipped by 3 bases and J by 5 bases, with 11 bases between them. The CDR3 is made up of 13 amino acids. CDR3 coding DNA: TGTGCCAGCAGCTCGACAAGGATGGAGACCCAGTACTTC. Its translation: CASSSTRMETQYF.

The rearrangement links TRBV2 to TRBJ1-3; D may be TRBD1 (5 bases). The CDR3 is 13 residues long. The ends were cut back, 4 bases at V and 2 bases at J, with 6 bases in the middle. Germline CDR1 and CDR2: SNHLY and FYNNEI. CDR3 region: CASSARAGNTIYF. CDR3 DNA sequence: TGTGCCAGCAGTGCCAGGGCTGGAAACACCATATATTTT.

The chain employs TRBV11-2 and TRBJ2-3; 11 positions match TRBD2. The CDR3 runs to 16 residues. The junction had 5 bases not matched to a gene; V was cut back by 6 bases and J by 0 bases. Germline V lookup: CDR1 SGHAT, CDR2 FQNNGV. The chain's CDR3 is CASSQTSGTSTDTQYF. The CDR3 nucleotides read TGTGCCAGCAGTCAGACTAGCGGGACTAGCACAGATACGCAGTATTTT.

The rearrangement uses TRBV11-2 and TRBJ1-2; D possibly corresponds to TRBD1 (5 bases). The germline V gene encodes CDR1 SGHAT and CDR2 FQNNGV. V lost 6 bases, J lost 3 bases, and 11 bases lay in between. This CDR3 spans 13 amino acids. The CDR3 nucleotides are TGTGCCAGCAGTCCAACAGGTGACTATGGCTACACCTTC. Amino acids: CASSPTGDYGYTF.

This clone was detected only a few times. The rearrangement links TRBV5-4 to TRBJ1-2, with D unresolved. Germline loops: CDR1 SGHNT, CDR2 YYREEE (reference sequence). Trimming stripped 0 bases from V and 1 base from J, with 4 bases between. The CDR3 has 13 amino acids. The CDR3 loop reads CASSLDSNYGYTF. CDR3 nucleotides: TGTGCCAGCAGCTTGGACAGTAACTATGGCTACACCTTC. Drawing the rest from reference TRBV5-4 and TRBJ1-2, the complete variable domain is ETGVTQSPTHLIKTRGQQVTLRCSSQSGHNTVSWYQQALGQGPQFIFQYYREEENGRGNFPPRFSGLQFPNYSSELNVNALELDDSALYLCASSLDSNYGYTFGSGTRLTVV.

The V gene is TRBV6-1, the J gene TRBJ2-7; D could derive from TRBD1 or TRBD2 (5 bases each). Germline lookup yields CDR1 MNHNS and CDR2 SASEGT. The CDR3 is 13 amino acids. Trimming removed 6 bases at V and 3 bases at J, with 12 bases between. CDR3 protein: CASRTGRSYEQYF. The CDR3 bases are TGTGCCAGCAGGACGGGACGGAGCTACGAGCAGTACTTC.

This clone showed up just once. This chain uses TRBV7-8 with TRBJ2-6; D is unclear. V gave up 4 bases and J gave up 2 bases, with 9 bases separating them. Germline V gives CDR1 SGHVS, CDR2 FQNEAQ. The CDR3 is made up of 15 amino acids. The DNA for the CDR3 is TGTGCCAGCAGCTCAAGTCTAGCTGGGGCCAACGTCCTGACTTTC. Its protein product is CASSSSLAGANVLTF.

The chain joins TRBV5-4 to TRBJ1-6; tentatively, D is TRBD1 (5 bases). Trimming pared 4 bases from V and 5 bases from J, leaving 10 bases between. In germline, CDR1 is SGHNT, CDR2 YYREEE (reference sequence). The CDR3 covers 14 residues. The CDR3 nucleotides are TGTGCCAGCAGCCCCCAGGGAGATAATTCACCCCTCCACTTT. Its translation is CASSPQGDNSPLHF.

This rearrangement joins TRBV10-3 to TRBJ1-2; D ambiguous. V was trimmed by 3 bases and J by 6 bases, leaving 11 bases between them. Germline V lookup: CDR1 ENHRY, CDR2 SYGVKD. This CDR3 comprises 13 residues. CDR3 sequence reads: CAISDPGEDGYTF. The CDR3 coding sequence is TGTGCCATCAGTGACCCCGGGGAAGATGGCTACACCTTC.

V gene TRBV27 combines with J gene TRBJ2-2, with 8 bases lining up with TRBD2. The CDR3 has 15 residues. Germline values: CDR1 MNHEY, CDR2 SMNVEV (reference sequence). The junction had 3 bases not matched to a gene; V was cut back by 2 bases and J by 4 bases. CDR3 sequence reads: CASSLTSGSTGELFF. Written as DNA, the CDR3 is TGTGCCAGCAGTTTAACTAGCGGATCCACCGGGGAGCTGTTTTTT.

CDR3 in amino acids: CASSLSGLSNEQFF. The CDR3 region has the DNA TGCGCCAGCAGCTTGAGTGGACTCAGTAATGAGCAGTTCTTC. The chain joins TRBV5-1 to TRBJ2-1; D perhaps matches TRBD2 (5 bases). The V end was cut by 1 base, the J end by 7 bases, with 12 bases between. Germline V gene sequence: CDR1 SGHRS, CDR2 YFSETQ. The CDR3 is 14 amino acids. Together with reference TRBV5-1 and TRBJ2-1, the CDR3 gives the full variable domain: KAGVTQTPRYLIKTRGQQVTLSCSPISGHRSVSWYQQTPGQGLQFLFEYFSETQRNKGNFPGRFSGRQFSNSRSEMNVSTLELGDSALYLCASSLSGLSNEQFFGPGTRLTVL.

CDR3 DNA sequence: TGTGCCAGTAAACTCTGGACAGCTAACTATGGCTACACCTTC. Amino acid sequence: CASKLWTANYGYTF. The chain recombines TRBV19 with TRBJ1-2; a possible D gene is TRBD1 (6 bases). The CDR3 contains 14 residues. The V end lost 7 bases, the J end lost 0 bases, and 12 bases lay between the germline ends. Germline loops: CDR1 LNHDA, CDR2 SQIVND (reference sequence). Using reference TRBV19 and TRBJ1-2 for the parts outside the CDR3, the full variable domain is DGGITQSPKYLFRKEGQNVTLSCEQNLNHDAMYWYRQDPGQGLRLIYYSQIVNDFQKGDIAEGYSVSREKKESFPLTVTSAQKNPTAFYLCASKLWTANYGYTFGSGTRLTVV.

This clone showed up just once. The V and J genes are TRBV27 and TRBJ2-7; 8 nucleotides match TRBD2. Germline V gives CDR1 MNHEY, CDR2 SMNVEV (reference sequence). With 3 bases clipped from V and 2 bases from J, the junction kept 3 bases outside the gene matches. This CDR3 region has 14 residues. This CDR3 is CASSFSREAYEQYF. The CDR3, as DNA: TGTGCCAGCAGTTTTTCGCGGGAGGCCTACGAGCAGTACTTC.

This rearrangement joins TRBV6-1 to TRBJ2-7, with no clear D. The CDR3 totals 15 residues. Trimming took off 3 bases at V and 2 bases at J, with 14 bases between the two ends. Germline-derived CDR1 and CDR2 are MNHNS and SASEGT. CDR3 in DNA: TGTGCCAGCAGTGAGTCTAGGGTCGTACCCTACGAGCAGTACTTC. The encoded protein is CASSESRVVPYEQYF.

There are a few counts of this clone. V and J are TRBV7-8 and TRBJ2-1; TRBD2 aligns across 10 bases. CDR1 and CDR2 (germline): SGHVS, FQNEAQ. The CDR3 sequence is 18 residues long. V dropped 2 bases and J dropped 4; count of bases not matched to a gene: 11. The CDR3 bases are TGTGCCAGCAGCTTAAGAGTAGCGGGGGGTCCGATGTACAATGAGCAGTTCTTC. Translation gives CASSLRVAGGPMYNEQFF.

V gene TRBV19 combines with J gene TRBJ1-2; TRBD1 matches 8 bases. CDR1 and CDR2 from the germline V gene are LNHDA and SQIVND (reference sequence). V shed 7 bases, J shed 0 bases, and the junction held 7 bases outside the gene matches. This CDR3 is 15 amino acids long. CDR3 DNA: TGTGCCAGTACCCTCGGACAGGGTTCTAACTATGGCTACACCTTC. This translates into CASTLGQGSNYGYTF.

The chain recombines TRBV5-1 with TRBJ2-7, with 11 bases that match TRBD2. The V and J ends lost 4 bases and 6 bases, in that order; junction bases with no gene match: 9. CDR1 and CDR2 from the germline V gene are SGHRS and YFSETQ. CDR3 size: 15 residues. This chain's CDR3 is CASSPIAGGLSEQYF. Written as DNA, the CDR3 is TGCGCCAGCAGCCCGATAGCGGGGGGGTTATCCGAGCAGTACTTC.

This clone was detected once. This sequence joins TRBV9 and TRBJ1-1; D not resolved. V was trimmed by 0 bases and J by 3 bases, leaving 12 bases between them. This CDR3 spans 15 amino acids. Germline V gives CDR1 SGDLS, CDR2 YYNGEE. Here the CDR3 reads CASSVDPGGDTEAFF. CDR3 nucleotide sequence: TGTGCCAGCAGCGTAGACCCCGGTGGGGACACTGAAGCTTTCTTT.

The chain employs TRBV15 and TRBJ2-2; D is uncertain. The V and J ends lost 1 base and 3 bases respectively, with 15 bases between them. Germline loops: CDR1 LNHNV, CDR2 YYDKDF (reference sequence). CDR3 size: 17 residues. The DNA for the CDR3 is TGTGCCACCAGCAGAGTCCGGCGCGCTTGGGACACCGGGGAGCTGTTTTTT. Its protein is CATSRVRRAWDTGELFF.

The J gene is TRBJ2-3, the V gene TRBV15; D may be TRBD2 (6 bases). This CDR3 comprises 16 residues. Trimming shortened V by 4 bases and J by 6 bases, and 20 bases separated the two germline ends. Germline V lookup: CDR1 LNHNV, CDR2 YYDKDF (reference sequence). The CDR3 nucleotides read TGTGCCACCAGCATTTCGAGGGACTCTGCCACGGATACGCAGTATTTT. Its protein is CATSISRDSATDTQYF.

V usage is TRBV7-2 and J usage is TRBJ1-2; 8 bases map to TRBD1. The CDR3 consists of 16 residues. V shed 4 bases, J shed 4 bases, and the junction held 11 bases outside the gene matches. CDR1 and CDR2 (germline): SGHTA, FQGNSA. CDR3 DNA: TGTGCCAGCAGCTCCGACCGGACAGGGCCCACCTATGGCTACACCTTC. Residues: CASSSDRTGPTYGYTF.

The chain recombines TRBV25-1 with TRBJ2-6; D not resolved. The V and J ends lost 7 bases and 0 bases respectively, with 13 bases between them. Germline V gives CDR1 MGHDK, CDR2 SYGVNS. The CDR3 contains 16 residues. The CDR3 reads CASTERQSSGANVLTF. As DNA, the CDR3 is TGTGCCAGCACCGAACGTCAGAGCTCTGGGGCCAACGTCCTGACTTTC.

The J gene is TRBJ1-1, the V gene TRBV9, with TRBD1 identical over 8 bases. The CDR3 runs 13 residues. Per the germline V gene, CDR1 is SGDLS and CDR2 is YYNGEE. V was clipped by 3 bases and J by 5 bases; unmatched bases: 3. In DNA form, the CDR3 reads TGTGCCAGCAGCGAACAGGGGGGAACTGAAGCTTTCTTT. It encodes CASSEQGGTEAFF.

The CDR3 sequence is CASRQTGGAQETQYF. Here the CDR3 DNA reads TGTGCCAGCAGACAGACAGGGGGTGCCCAAGAGACCCAGTACTTC. This chain uses TRBV6-6 with TRBJ2-5, with 9 bases that match TRBD1. This CDR3 is built from 15 residues. Unmatched junction bases numbered 6, after V lost 6 bases and J lost 1 base. The germline V gene encodes CDR1 MNHNY and CDR2 SVGAGI (reference sequence).

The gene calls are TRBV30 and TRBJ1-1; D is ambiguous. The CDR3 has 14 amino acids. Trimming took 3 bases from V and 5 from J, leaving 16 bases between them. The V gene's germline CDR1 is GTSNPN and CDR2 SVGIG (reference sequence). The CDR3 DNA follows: TGTGCCTGGAGGTCTTGGAGGGCTAGGACTGAAGCTTTCTTT. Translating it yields CAWRSWRARTEAFF. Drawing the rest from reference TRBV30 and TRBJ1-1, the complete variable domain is SQTIHQWPATLVQPVGSPLSLECTVEGTSNPNLYWYRQAAGRGLQLLFYSVGIGQISSEVPQNLSASRPQDRQFILSSKKLLLSDSGFYLCAWRSWRARTEAFFGQGTRLTVV.

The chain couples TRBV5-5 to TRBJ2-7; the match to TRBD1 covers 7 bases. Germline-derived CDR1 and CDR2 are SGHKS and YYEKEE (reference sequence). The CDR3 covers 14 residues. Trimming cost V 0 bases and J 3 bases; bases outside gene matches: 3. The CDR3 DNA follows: TGTGCCAGCAGCTTGGGGGACAGAGACTACGAGCAGTACTTC. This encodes CASSLGDRDYEQYF.

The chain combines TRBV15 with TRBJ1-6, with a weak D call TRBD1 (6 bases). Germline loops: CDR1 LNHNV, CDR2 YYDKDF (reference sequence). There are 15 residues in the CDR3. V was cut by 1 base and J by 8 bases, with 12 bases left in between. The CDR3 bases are TGTGCCACCAGCAGAGGCAGGGGTGAGCATTCACCCCTCCACTTT. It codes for CATSRGRGEHSPLHF.

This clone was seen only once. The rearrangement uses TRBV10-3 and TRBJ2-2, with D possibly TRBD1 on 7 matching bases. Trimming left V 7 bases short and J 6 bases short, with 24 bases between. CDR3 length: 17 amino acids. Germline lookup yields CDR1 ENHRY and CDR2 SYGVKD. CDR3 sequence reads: CAINGGGERGQAGELFF. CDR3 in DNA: TGTGCCATCAACGGGGGCGGCGAGAGGGGGCAGGCCGGGGAGCTGTTTTTT.